This T cell receptor beta chain stems from a study of T cells in narcolepsy. For the study at large: Donors had narcolepsy type 1 or type 2, or were healthy controls.

The ends were cut back, 7 bases at V and 4 bases at J, with 17 bases in the middle. This CDR3 region has 14 residues. Germline CDR1 MNHNS, CDR2 SASEGT. Turning to this clone: Its cognate antigen is unknown.

Libraries were prepared by immunoSEQ multiplex PCR; TCRdb keeps only in-frame clonotypes and omits some of them. The profile shows approximately 31,000 clones, around 80% of them singletons. Overall study results and limits: Some memory CD4+ repertoires had no autoreactive clone sequences. Healthy controls reportedly lacked the autoreactive clonotypes serially found in patients' blood.

The material sequenced was CD45RA- memory CD4+ T cells from PBMCs. This clonotype originated in a human donor with narcolepsy. The chain has TRBV6-1 and TRBJ2-7; D could derive from TRBD1 or TRBD2 (6 bases each). CDR3: CASKQERGAYEQYF. The CDR3 coding sequence is TGTGCCAGCAAACAAGAGAGGGGGGCGTACGAGCAGTACTTC.